This T cell receptor (beta chain) was obtained from a study of blood T cells in healthy people across ages. CDR3 length equals 14 residues. Germline V gene data show CDR1 as SGHTA and CDR2 as FQGTGA. With V trimmed by 2 bases and J by 3 bases, 3 bases remained unmatched. Then a second PCR, running about 6 to 11 cycles, was carried out with a sample-barcoded 5' primer and a J-beta primer mix. MiXCR, run by TCRdb on the 5' RACE reads, gives a single entry per CDR3 protein. Here the sample spans hundreds of thousands of distinct CDR3 sequences, roughly 44% being singletons. Regarding this clonotype: Its antigen is unidentified.

General study findings and limits: Versus aged donors, long-lived donors had higher diversity and more naive CD4+ cells. Per million T cells, TCR beta diversity dropped about linearly as age rose. Correlation between TCR beta diversity and naive T cell percentage was strong.

V is TRBV7-3 and J is TRBJ2-5; 7 bases match TRBD2. Sequenced: blood. The TCR originated in an older woman in good health. CDR3 sequence: CASSLGGSKETQYF. The CDR3 DNA is TGTGCCAGCAGCTTAGGCGGGAGTAAAGAGACCCAGTACTTC.